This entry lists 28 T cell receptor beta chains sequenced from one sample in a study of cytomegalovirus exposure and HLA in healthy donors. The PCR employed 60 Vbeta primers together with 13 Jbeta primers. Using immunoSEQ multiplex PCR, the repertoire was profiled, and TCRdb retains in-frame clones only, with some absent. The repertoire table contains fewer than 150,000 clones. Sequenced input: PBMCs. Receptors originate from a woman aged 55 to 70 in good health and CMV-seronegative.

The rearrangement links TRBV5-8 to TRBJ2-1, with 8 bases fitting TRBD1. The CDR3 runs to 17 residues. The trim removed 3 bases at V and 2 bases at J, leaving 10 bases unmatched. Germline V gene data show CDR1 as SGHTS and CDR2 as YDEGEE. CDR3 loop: CASSWMRQQGAYNEQFF. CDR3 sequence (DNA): TGTGCCAGCAGCTGGATGCGGCAACAGGGGGCCTACAATGAGCAGTTCTTC.

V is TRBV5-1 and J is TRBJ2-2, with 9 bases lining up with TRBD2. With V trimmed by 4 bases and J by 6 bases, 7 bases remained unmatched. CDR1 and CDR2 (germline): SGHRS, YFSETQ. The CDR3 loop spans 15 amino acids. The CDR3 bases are TGCGCCAGCAGCCTAATAGCGGGGGAGGCCGGGGAGCTGTTTTTT. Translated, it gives CASSLIAGEAGELFF.

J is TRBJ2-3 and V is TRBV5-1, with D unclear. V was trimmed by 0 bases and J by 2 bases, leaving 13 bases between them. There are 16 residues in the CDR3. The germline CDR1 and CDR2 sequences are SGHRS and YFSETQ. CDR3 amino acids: CASSLVFEYSTDTQYF. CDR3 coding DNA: TGCGCCAGCAGCTTGGTTTTTGAGTACTCCACAGATACGCAGTATTTT.

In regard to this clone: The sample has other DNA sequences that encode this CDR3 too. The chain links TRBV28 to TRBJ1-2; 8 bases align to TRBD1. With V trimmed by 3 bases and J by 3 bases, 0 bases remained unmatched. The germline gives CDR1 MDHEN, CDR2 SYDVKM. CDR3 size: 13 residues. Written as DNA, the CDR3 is TGTGCCAGCAGTTTGACAGGGGACTATGGCTACACCTTC. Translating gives CASSLTGDYGYTF.

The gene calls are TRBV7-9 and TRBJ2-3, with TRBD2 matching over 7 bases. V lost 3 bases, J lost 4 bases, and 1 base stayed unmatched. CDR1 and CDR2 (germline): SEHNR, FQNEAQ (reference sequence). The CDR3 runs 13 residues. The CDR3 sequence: CASSFGLADTQYF. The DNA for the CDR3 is TGTGCCAGCAGCTTCGGACTAGCAGATACGCAGTATTTT.

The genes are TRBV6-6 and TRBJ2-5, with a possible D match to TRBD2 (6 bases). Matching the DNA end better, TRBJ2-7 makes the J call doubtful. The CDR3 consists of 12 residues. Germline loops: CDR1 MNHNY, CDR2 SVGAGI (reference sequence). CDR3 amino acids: CASRQGGYEQYF. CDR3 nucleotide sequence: TGTGCCAGCAGGCAAGGAGGGTACGAGCAGTACTTC.

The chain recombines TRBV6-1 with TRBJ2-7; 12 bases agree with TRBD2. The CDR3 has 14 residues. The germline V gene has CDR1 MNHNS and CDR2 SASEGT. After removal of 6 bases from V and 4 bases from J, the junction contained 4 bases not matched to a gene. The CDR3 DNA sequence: TGTGCCAGCAGCCCGGGACTAGCGGGTTACGAGCAGTACTTC. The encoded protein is CASSPGLAGYEQYF.

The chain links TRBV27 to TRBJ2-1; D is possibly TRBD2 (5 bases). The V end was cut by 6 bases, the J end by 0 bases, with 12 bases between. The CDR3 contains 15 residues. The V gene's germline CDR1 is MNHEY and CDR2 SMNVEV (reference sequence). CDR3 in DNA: TGTGCCAGCAGAGACCGGGGAAGCTCCTACAATGAGCAGTTCTTC. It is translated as CASRDRGSSYNEQFF.

CDR3 DNA: TGTGCCAGCAGCGGGGCAGCCAATACCTCACCCCTCCACTTT. It encodes CASSGAANTSPLHF. The chain combines TRBV7-8 with TRBJ1-6; D is perhaps TRBD1 (5 bases). This CDR3 region has 14 residues. Germline V lookup: CDR1 SGHVS, CDR2 FQNEAQ. The V end was cut by 5 bases, the J end by 10 bases, with 15 bases between. Drawing the rest from reference TRBV7-8 and TRBJ1-6, the complete variable domain is GAGVSQSPRYKVAKRGQDVALRCDPISGHVSLFWYQQALGQGPEFLTYFQNEAQLDKSGLPSDRFFAERPEGSVSTLKIQRTQQEDSAVYLCASSGAANTSPLHFGNGTRLTVT.

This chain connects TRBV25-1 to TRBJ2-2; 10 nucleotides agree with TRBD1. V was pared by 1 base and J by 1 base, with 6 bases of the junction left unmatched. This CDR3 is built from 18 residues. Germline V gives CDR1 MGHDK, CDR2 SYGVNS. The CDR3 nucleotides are TGTGCCAGCAGTGAATCGTTTGGGACAGGGGTGAACACCGGGGAGCTGTTTTTT. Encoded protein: CASSESFGTGVNTGELFF.

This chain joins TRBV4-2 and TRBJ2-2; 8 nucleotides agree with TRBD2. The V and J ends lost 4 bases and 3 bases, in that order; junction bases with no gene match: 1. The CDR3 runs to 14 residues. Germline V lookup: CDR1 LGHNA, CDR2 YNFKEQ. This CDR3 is CASSPGGYTGELFF. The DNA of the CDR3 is TGTGCCAGCAGCCCGGGGGGGTACACCGGGGAGCTGTTTTTT.

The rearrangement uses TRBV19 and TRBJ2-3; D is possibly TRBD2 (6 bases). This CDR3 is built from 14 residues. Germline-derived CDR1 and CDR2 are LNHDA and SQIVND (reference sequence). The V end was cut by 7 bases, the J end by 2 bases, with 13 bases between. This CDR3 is CASNLPGVTDTQYF. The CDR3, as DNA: TGTGCCAGTAACCTCCCGGGGGTCACAGATACGCAGTATTTT.

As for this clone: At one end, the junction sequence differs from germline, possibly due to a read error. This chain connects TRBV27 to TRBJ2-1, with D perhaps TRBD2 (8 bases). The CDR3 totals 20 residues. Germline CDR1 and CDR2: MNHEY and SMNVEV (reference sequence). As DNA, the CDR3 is TGTGCCAGCAGCCCTCAAATAGGGGGCTGGAGCGGGAGAACCTACATTGAGCAGTTCTTC. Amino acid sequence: CASSPQIGGWSGRTYIEQFF.

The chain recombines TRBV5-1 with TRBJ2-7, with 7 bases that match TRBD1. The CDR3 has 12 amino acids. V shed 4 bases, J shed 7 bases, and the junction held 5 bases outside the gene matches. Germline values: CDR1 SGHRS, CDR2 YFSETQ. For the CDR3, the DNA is TGCGCCAGCAGCCCAGGGGGATTTGAGCAGTACTTC. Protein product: CASSPGGFEQYF.

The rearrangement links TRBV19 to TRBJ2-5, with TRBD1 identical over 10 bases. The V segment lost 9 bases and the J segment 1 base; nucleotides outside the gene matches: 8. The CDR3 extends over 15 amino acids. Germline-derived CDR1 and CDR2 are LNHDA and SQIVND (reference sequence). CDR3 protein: CARTGTGVFQETQYF. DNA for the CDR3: TGTGCCAGGACTGGGACAGGGGTTTTCCAAGAGACCCAGTACTTC.

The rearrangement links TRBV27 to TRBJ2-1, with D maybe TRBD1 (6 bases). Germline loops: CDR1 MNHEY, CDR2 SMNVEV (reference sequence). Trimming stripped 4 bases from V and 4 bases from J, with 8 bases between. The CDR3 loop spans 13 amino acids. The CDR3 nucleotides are TGTGCCAGCAGTTGGACAGAATACAATGAGCAGTTCTTC. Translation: CASSWTEYNEQFF.

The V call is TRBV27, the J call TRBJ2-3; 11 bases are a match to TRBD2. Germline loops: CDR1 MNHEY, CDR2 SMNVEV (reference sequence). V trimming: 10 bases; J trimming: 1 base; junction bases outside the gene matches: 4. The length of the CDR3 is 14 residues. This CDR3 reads CATMTSGGTDTQYF. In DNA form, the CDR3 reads TGTGCCACCATGACTAGCGGGGGCACAGATACGCAGTATTTT.

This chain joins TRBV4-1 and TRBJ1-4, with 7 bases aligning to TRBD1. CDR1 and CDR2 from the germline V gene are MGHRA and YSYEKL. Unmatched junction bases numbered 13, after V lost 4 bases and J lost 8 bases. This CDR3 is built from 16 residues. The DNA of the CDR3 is TGCGCCAGCAGCCTCCACGGGCCACCAGGGGGGGAAAAACTGTTTTTT. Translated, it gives CASSLHGPPGGEKLFF.

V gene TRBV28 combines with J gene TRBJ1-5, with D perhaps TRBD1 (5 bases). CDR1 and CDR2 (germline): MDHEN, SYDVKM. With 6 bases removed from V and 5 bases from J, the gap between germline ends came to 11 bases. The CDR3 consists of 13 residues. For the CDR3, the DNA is TGTGCCAGCAGGGAGGGGAGGGATCAGCCCCAGCATTTT. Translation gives CASREGRDQPQHF.

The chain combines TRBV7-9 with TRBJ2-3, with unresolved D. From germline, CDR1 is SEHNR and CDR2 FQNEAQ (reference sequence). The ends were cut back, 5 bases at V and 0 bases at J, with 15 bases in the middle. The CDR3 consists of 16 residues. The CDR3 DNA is TGTGCCAGCAGCCCACCCCTAAGATTTAGCACAGATACGCAGTATTTT. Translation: CASSPPLRFSTDTQYF.

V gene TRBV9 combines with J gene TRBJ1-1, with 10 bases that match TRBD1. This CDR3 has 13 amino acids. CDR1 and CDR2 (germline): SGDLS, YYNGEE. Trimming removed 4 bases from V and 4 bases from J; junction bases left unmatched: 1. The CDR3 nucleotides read TGTGCCAGCAGCAGACAGGGGGCCACTGAAGCTTTCTTT. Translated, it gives CASSRQGATEAFF.

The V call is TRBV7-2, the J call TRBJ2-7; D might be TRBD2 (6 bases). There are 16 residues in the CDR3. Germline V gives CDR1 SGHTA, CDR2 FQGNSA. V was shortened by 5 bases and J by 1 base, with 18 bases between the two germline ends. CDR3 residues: CASSQRGLAASYEQYF. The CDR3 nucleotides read TGTGCCAGCAGCCAGAGGGGTTTAGCGGCATCCTACGAGCAGTACTTC. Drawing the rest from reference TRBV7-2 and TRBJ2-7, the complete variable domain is GAGVSQSPSNKVTEKGKDVELRCDPISGHTALYWYRQSLGQGLEFLIYFQGNSAPDKSGLPSDRFSAERTGGSVSTLTIQRTQQEDSAVYLCASSQRGLAASYEQYFGPGTRLTVT.

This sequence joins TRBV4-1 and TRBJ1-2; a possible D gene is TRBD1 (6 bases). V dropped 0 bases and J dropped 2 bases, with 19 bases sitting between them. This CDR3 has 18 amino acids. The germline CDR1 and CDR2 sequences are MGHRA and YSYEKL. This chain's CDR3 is CASSQDWGPTGQNYGYTF. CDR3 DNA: TGCGCCAGCAGCCAAGATTGGGGTCCAACTGGACAGAACTATGGCTACACCTTC.

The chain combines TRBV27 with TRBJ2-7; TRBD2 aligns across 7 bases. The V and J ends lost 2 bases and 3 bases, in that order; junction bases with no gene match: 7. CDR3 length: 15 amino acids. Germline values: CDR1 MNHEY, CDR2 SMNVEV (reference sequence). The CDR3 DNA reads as TGTGCCAGCAGTTTAGCGGGAGTGTATAGCTACGAGCAGTACTTC. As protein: CASSLAGVYSYEQYF.

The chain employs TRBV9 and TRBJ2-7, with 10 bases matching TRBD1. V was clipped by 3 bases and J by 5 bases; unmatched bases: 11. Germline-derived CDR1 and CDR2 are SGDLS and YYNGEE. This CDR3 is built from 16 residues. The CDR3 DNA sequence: TGTGCCAGCAGCGCTCCGGGACAGGGGATCGTCCACGAGCAGTACTTC. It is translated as CASSAPGQGIVHEQYF.

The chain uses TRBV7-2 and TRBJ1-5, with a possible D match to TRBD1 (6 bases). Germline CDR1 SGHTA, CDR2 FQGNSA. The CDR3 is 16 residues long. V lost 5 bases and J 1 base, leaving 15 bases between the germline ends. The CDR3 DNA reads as TGTGCCAGCAGCCAACGGGGGGGCTCGAGCAATCAGCCCCAGCATTTT. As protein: CASSQRGGSSNQPQHF.

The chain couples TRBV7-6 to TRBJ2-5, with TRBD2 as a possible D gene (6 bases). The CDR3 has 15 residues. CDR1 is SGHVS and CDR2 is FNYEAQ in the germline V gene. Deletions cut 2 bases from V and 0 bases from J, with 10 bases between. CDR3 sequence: CASSLMGGYQETQYF. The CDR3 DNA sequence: TGTGCCAGCAGCTTAATGGGGGGTTACCAAGAGACCCAGTACTTC.

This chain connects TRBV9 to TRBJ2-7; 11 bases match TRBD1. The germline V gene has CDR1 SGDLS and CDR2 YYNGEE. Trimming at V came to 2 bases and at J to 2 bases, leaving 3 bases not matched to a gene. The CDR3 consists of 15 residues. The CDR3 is CASSVGDRGTYEQYF. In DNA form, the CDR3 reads TGTGCCAGCAGCGTCGGGGACAGGGGGACCTACGAGCAGTACTTC.